This T cell receptor (beta chain) comes out of a study of blood T cell repertoires in COVID-19. Here immunoSEQ multiplex PCR was the method, and the copy in TCRdb shows in-frame clones only, minus some. The table has fewer than 400,000 clones, 87% seen once. The sample taken for sequencing was PBMCs or T cells enriched from blood (not recorded which). This TCR was sampled from a woman in her 50s who had recovered from COVID-19.

The CDR3 sequence: CASSQEYRPPYEQYF. CDR3 coding DNA: TGTGCCAGCAGCCAAGAATACAGGCCCCCCTACGAGCAGTACTTC. This rearrangement joins TRBV4-2 to TRBJ2-7, with a possible D match to TRBD1 (5 bases). Trimming pared 0 bases from V and 2 bases from J, leaving 11 bases between. In germline, CDR1 is LGHNA, CDR2 YNFKEQ. The CDR3 has 15 residues.